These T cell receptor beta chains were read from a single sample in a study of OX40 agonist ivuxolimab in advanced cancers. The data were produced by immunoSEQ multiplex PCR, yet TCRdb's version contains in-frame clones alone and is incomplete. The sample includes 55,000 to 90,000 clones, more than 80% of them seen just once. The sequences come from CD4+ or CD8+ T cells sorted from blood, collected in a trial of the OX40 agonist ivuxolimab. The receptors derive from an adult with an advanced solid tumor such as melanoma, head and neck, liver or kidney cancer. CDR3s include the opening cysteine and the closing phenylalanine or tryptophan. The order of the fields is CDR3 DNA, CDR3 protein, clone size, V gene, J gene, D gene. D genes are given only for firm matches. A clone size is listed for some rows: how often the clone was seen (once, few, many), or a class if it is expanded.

CDR3nt: TGTGCCAGCTCACCTGGACAGGGGACGCAAGAGACCCAGTACTTC
CDR3aa: CASSPGQGTQETQYF
abundance: -
v_gene: TRBV18
j_gene: TRBJ2-5
d_gene: TRBD1

CDR3nt: TGTGCCAGCAGTTATGGAGGAGGGCTATCACCCCTCCACTTT
CDR3aa: CASSYGGGLSPLHF
abundance: -
v_gene: TRBV6-5
j_gene: TRBJ1-6
d_gene: -

CDR3nt: TGTGCCAGCAGCGAAAGGACAGGAGGCCGGGCGGGCTCCTACGAGCAGTACTTC
CDR3aa: CASSERTGGRAGSYEQYF
abundance: -
v_gene: TRBV14
j_gene: TRBJ2-7
d_gene: TRBD1

CDR3nt: TGTGCCAGCAGCTGGGACCGTAGCACAGATACGCAGTATTTT
CDR3aa: CASSWDRSTDTQYF
abundance: -
v_gene: TRBV5-5
j_gene: TRBJ2-3
d_gene: -

CDR3nt: TGCGCCAGCAGGGGGCGGGGGGGCCCCGGCGCAGATACGCAGTATTTT
CDR3aa: CASRGRGGPGADTQYF
abundance: -
v_gene: TRBV5-1
j_gene: TRBJ2-3
d_gene: TRBD2

CDR3nt: TGCGCCAGCAACTCCGGGGACGGAAACACCATATATTTT
CDR3aa: CASNSGDGNTIYF
abundance: -
v_gene: TRBV5-1
j_gene: TRBJ1-3
d_gene: -

CDR3nt: TGTGCCAGCAGCACAGGACCCACTGAAGCTTTCTTT
CDR3aa: CASSTGPTEAFF
abundance: -
v_gene: TRBV28
j_gene: TRBJ1-1
d_gene: -

CDR3nt: TGTGCCAGCAGAACAGGCACAACTAATGAAAAACTGTTTTTT
CDR3aa: CASRTGTTNEKLFF
abundance: -
v_gene: TRBV5-6
j_gene: TRBJ1-4
d_gene: -

CDR3nt: TGTGCCAGCAGCTTAGAGACGAGGGGGCCCGTTTCCGTAGATACGCAGTATTTT
CDR3aa: CASSLETRGPVSVDTQYF
abundance: -
v_gene: TRBV7-8
j_gene: TRBJ2-3
d_gene: TRBD1

CDR3nt: TGTGCCAGCAGCTTGGGTACCGGGTTTAGCAACGAGCAGTACTTC
CDR3aa: CASSLGTGFSNEQYF
abundance: -
v_gene: TRBV7-9
j_gene: TRBJ2-7
d_gene: -

CDR3nt: TGTGCCAGCGCTATCCAGGGTAACACCGGGGAGCTGTTTTTT
CDR3aa: CASAIQGNTGELFF
abundance: -
v_gene: TRBV7-2
j_gene: TRBJ2-2
d_gene: -

CDR3nt: TGTGCCAGTAGTATCCGGGACAGGGGATCTATTCCCTCTGGAAACACCATATATTTT
CDR3aa: CASSIRDRGSIPSGNTIYF
abundance: -
v_gene: TRBV19
j_gene: TRBJ1-3
d_gene: TRBD1

CDR3nt: TGTGCCAGCAGTTTTAATGTTCCTACCTACGAGCAGTACTTC
CDR3aa: CASSFNVPTYEQYF
abundance: -
v_gene: TRBV27
j_gene: TRBJ2-7
d_gene: -

CDR3nt: TGTGCCTGGAGGACGGGACTAGCGGGGGCCCAAGAGACCCAGTACTTC
CDR3aa: CAWRTGLAGAQETQYF
abundance: few
v_gene: TRBV30
j_gene: TRBJ2-5
d_gene: TRBD2

CDR3nt: TGTGCCACCAGCCCGGCAGGAGCTGCAGATACGCAGTATTTT
CDR3aa: CATSPAGAADTQYF
abundance: -
v_gene: TRBV15
j_gene: TRBJ2-3
d_gene: -

CDR3nt: TGTGCCAGCAGTTTGGGAGTCAGAGGCCTTAATGAAAAACTGTTTTTT
CDR3aa: CASSLGVRGLNEKLFF
abundance: once
v_gene: TRBV28
j_gene: TRBJ1-4
d_gene: -

CDR3nt: TGTGCCAGTAGTACCCAGGGTCCTCAAGAAGAGACCCAGTACTTC
CDR3aa: CASSTQGPQEETQYF
abundance: -
v_gene: TRBV19
j_gene: TRBJ2-5
d_gene: -

CDR3nt: TGTGCCAGCAGTTTTAACAGGGTCTATGGCTACACCTTC
CDR3aa: CASSFNRVYGYTF
abundance: -
v_gene: TRBV6-6
j_gene: TRBJ1-2
d_gene: -

CDR3nt: TGTGCCAGCAGCAAGCGACAGAGCACAGATACGCAGTATTTT
CDR3aa: CASSKRQSTDTQYF
abundance: few
v_gene: TRBV21-1
j_gene: TRBJ2-3
d_gene: -

CDR3nt: TGTGCCAGCAGCGTAGGGAGGTCTACACTTCAAGAGACCCAGTACTTC
CDR3aa: CASSVGRSTLQETQYF
abundance: -
v_gene: TRBV9
j_gene: TRBJ2-5
d_gene: -

CDR3nt: TGTGCCAGCAATGTGGGGGGCGCAAGTTTTAGTTCACCCCTCCACTTT
CDR3aa: CASNVGGASFSSPLHF
abundance: -
v_gene: TRBV2
j_gene: TRBJ1-6
d_gene: -

CDR3nt: TGTGCCTGGAGCCCGGGAATGAACACTGAAGCTTTCTTT
CDR3aa: CAWSPGMNTEAFF
abundance: -
v_gene: TRBV30
j_gene: TRBJ1-1
d_gene: -

CDR3nt: TGTGCCAGCAGTTGGACTAGCGGAAAAAAGCCGTCCCTCTCCTACGAGCAGTACTTC
CDR3aa: CASSWTSGKKPSLSYEQYF
abundance: -
v_gene: TRBV5-5
j_gene: TRBJ2-7
d_gene: TRBD2

CDR3nt: TGTGCCAGCAGCCGGCTAGCGGGGGGCCTCAATGAGCAGTTCTTC
CDR3aa: CASSRLAGGLNEQFF
abundance: -
v_gene: TRBV9
j_gene: TRBJ2-1
d_gene: TRBD2

CDR3nt: TGCGCCAGCAGCCCCATCAGTGGGGTTGATGGCTACACCTTC
CDR3aa: CASSPISGVDGYTF
abundance: -
v_gene: TRBV5-1
j_gene: TRBJ1-2
d_gene: -

CDR3nt: TGTGCCATCAGTGAGTCGACCGCAGGGACTGAAGCTTTCTTT
CDR3aa: CAISESTAGTEAFF
abundance: -
v_gene: TRBV10-3
j_gene: TRBJ1-1
d_gene: -

CDR3nt: TGCAGTGCTGGGGGGATTTCACCCCTCCACTTT
CDR3aa: CSAGGISPLHF
abundance: -
v_gene: TRBV20-1
j_gene: TRBJ1-6
d_gene: -

CDR3nt: TGTGCCACCAGCAGAGGCCCCCGAGAGACCCAGTACTTC
CDR3aa: CATSRGPRETQYF
abundance: -
v_gene: TRBV15
j_gene: TRBJ2-5
d_gene: -

CDR3nt: TGTGCCAGCAGTTACTGGCAGAACACTGAAGCTTTCTTT
CDR3aa: CASSYWQNTEAFF
abundance: -
v_gene: TRBV6-5
j_gene: TRBJ1-1
d_gene: -

CDR3nt: TGTGCCAGTAGTAAAGTTGCGGACGGCGGCAGGGAGCAGTACTTC
CDR3aa: CASSKVADGGREQYF
abundance: -
v_gene: TRBV19
j_gene: TRBJ2-7
d_gene: -

CDR3nt: TGTGCCAGCAGGGCCGGGACTAGATTCTACGAGCAGTACTTC
CDR3aa: CASRAGTRFYEQYF
abundance: -
v_gene: TRBV6-5
j_gene: TRBJ2-7
d_gene: TRBD2

CDR3nt: TGTGCCAGCCGACCGGGACAGAACTACGAGCAGTACTTC
CDR3aa: CASRPGQNYEQYF
abundance: -
v_gene: TRBV6-5
j_gene: TRBJ2-7
d_gene: TRBD1

CDR3nt: TGTGCCTGGAGCTGGGGGGAGAACACTGAAGCTTTCTTT
CDR3aa: CAWSWGENTEAFF
abundance: -
v_gene: TRBV30
j_gene: TRBJ1-1
d_gene: -

CDR3nt: TGCGCCAGCAGCTTGTGGGGGGCACTAAGCACAGATACGCAGTATTTT
CDR3aa: CASSLWGALSTDTQYF
abundance: -
v_gene: TRBV5-1
j_gene: TRBJ2-3
d_gene: -

CDR3nt: TGCGCCAGCAGCCGCGACATTAGCGGGGGGGGGATTAACAATGAGCAGTTCTTC
CDR3aa: CASSRDISGGGINNEQFF
abundance: -
v_gene: TRBV4-1
j_gene: TRBJ2-1
d_gene: TRBD2

CDR3nt: TGTGCCAGCAGCGTAGTTCAACAGGGAGACACCATATATTTT
CDR3aa: CASSVVQQGDTIYF
abundance: -
v_gene: TRBV9
j_gene: TRBJ1-3
d_gene: -

CDR3nt: TGCGCCAGCAGCCAAGACGGACTAGCGGGGGGTTCGGAGACCCAGTACTTC
CDR3aa: CASSQDGLAGGSETQYF
abundance: -
v_gene: TRBV4-1
j_gene: TRBJ2-5
d_gene: TRBD2

CDR3nt: TGCGCCAGCAGCATGGGGCAGGGGGAAGGCTACACCTTC
CDR3aa: CASSMGQGEGYTF
abundance: -
v_gene: TRBV5-1
j_gene: TRBJ1-2
d_gene: TRBD1

CDR3nt: TGTGCCAGCACCTTACTAGCAGCCACAGATACGCAGTATTTT
CDR3aa: CASTLLAATDTQYF
abundance: -
v_gene: TRBV14
j_gene: TRBJ2-3
d_gene: -

CDR3nt: TGTGCCAGCTCACCTCTGGCTAGCGGGGGGGCTTCCTACGAGCAGTACTTC
CDR3aa: CASSPLASGGASYEQYF
abundance: -
v_gene: TRBV18
j_gene: TRBJ2-7
d_gene: TRBD2

CDR3nt: TGCGCCAGCACCATCGGGACAGGGACAATGAACACTGAAGCTTTCTTT
CDR3aa: CASTIGTGTMNTEAFF
abundance: -
v_gene: TRBV5-1
j_gene: TRBJ1-1
d_gene: TRBD1

CDR3nt: TGTGCCAGCAGCTTAGGACGGTGGTTGGGATCACCCCTCCACTTT
CDR3aa: CASSLGRWLGSPLHF
abundance: -
v_gene: TRBV7-2
j_gene: TRBJ1-6
d_gene: -

CDR3nt: TGTGCCAGCAGCACCGGACTAGCGGGGGCGCGGACGGAAGAGCAGTACTTC
CDR3aa: CASSTGLAGARTEEQYF
abundance: -
v_gene: TRBV7-9
j_gene: TRBJ2-7
d_gene: TRBD2

CDR3nt: TGTGCCAGCAGCTTAGCGGAGGGGGGGGCCTACGAGCAGTACTTC
CDR3aa: CASSLAEGGAYEQYF
abundance: -
v_gene: TRBV7-7
j_gene: TRBJ2-7
d_gene: -

CDR3nt: TGTGCCAGCAGCTCACAGGGGCGTACAAGAAACACTGAAGCTTTCTTT
CDR3aa: CASSSQGRTRNTEAFF
abundance: -
v_gene: TRBV7-2
j_gene: TRBJ1-1
d_gene: TRBD1

CDR3nt: TGTGCCAGCAGTGAATTGGGGCCTGGTGAAAAACTGTTTTTT
CDR3aa: CASSELGPGEKLFF
abundance: -
v_gene: TRBV6-1
j_gene: TRBJ1-4
d_gene: -

CDR3nt: TGTGCCAGCAGAACGGGTGGGGAGATGAACACTGAAGCTTTCTTT
CDR3aa: CASRTGGEMNTEAFF
abundance: few
v_gene: TRBV7-8
j_gene: TRBJ1-1
d_gene: -

CDR3nt: TGTGCCACCAGCAGCTTTAGCGGGGAAACCTACAATGAGCAGTTCTTC
CDR3aa: CATSSFSGETYNEQFF
abundance: -
v_gene: TRBV15
j_gene: TRBJ2-1
d_gene: TRBD2

CDR3nt: TGTGCCACCAGCAGAGACGACGACAGGGGTCGCGAGCAGTACTTC
CDR3aa: CATSRDDDRGREQYF
abundance: -
v_gene: TRBV15
j_gene: TRBJ2-7
d_gene: TRBD1

CDR3nt: TGTGCCAGCAGCTTGGATTGGTCCGGACCCGGCGAGCAGTACTTC
CDR3aa: CASSLDWSGPGEQYF
abundance: few
v_gene: TRBV5-5
j_gene: TRBJ2-7
d_gene: -

CDR3nt: TGCGCCAGCAGTGAGAGGGGACAGGGGTGGGAGACCCAGTACTTC
CDR3aa: CASSERGQGWETQYF
abundance: -
v_gene: TRBV10-1
j_gene: TRBJ2-5
d_gene: TRBD1

CDR3nt: TGCAGCGTAGACCCTTCAGGGGACGGGCAGTATTTT
CDR3aa: CSVDPSGDGQYF
abundance: once
v_gene: TRBV29-1
j_gene: TRBJ2-3
d_gene: -

CDR3nt: TGTGCCAGCCGAGGGACAGGGGGTGGGGCCAACGTCCTGACTTTC
CDR3aa: CASRGTGGGANVLTF
abundance: -
v_gene: TRBV27
j_gene: TRBJ2-6
d_gene: TRBD1

CDR3nt: TGTGCCAGCAGCTTGAGCAGGGGGGCGCCGGACACTGAAGCTTTCTTT
CDR3aa: CASSLSRGAPDTEAFF
abundance: -
v_gene: TRBV5-4
j_gene: TRBJ1-1
d_gene: TRBD1

CDR3nt: TGTGCCTGGAGTGGGGGGACTGCCGAGCAGTACTTC
CDR3aa: CAWSGGTAEQYF
abundance: -
v_gene: TRBV30
j_gene: TRBJ2-7
d_gene: -

CDR3nt: TGTGCCAGCAGATACGACAGGGGGCGAAACACCGGGGAGCTGTTTTTT
CDR3aa: CASRYDRGRNTGELFF
abundance: -
v_gene: TRBV5-6
j_gene: TRBJ2-2
d_gene: TRBD1

CDR3nt: TGTGCCAGCAGTAGGTCCTCCTTGGCTTCTGAGCAGTTCTTC
CDR3aa: CASSRSSLASEQFF
abundance: -
v_gene: TRBV2
j_gene: TRBJ2-1
d_gene: -

CDR3nt: TGTGCCATCAGTGATGGGACTAGCGGGGGGACTGAGCAGTTCTTC
CDR3aa: CAISDGTSGGTEQFF
abundance: -
v_gene: TRBV10-3
j_gene: TRBJ2-1
d_gene: TRBD2

CDR3nt: TGTGCCAGCAGTGAAATCGTCGCCAGGGCTGTCTCACCCCTCCACTTT
CDR3aa: CASSEIVARAVSPLHF
abundance: -
v_gene: TRBV6-1
j_gene: TRBJ1-6
d_gene: -